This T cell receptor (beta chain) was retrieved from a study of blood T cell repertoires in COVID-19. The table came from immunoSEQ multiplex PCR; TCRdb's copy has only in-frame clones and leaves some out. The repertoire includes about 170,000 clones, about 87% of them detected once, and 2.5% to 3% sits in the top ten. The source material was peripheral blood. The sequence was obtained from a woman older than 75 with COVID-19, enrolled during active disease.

This chain's CDR3 is CASSQGTVNIQYF. In nucleotides, the CDR3 is TGTGCCAGCAGTCAGGGGACGGTCAACATTCAGTACTTC. This chain connects TRBV7-2 to TRBJ2-4; TRBD1 is a possible D gene (6 bases). The CDR3 runs to 13 residues. Germline CDR1 reads SGHTA; CDR2 reads FQGNSA. The V and J ends lost 6 bases and 7 bases respectively, with 13 bases between them.